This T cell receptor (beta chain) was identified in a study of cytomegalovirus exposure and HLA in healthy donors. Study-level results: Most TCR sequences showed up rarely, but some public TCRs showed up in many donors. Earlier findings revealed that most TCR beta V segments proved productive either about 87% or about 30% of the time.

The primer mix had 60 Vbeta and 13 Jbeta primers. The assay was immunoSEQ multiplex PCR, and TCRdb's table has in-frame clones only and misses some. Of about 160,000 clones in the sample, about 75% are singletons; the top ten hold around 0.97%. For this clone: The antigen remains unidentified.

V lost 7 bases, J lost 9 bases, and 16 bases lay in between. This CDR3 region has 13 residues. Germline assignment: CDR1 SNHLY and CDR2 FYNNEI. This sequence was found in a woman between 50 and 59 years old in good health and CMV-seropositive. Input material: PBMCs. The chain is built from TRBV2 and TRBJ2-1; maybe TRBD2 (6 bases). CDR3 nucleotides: TGTGCCAGCATCCGGGACTCCGGTGGTGAGCAGTTCTTC. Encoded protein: CASIRDSGGEQFF.